This T cell receptor (beta chain) was identified during a study of blood T cell repertoires in COVID-19. CDR1 and CDR2 (germline): SGHDN, FVKESK. Trimming cost V 2 bases and J 12 bases, with 12 bases left between them. This CDR3 has 12 residues. Methods used by the authors: Amplification from reference gene primers served as the basis for estimated nucleated cell counts. The table came from immunoSEQ multiplex PCR; TCRdb's copy has only in-frame clones and leaves some out. V, J and clone size were drawn from that table, and D and trimming were deduced from the DNA. This table has about 400,000 clones, approximately 87% appearing once. Everyone who took part was roughly 18 to 100 years old, and they came from fewer than 25 US areas.

The sequence was collected from a man aged 35 to 55 in a cohort exposed to, infected with or recovered from COVID-19 (not recorded which). This chain links TRBV14 with TRBJ2-3; D might be TRBD2 (6 bases). The sample comprised PBMCs or T cells enriched from blood (not recorded which). In nucleotides, the CDR3 is TGTGCCAGCAGCCAATCGGGACTTCTTCAGTATTTT. Translation: CASSQSGLLQYF.